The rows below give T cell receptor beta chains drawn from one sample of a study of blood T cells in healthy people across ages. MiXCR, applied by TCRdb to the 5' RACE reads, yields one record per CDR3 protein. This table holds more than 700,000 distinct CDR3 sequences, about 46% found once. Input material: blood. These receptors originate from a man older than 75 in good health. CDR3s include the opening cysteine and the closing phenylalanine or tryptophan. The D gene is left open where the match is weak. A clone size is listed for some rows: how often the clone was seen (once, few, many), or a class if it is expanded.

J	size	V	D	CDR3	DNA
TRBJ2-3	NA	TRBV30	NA	CAWSGGWRGTDTQYF	TGTGCCTGGAGTGGGGGGTGGCGAGGCACAGATACGCAGTATTTT
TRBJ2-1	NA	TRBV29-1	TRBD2	CSAFLDSGYLRKDEQFF	TGCAGCGCCTTTTTGGATAGCGGGTATCTCCGGAAGGATGAGCAGTTCTTC
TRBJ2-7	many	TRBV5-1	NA	CASSLGPGSSYEQYF	TGCGCCAGCAGCTTGGGGCCAGGGTCGTCCTACGAGCAGTACTTC
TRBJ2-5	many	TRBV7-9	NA	CASSWGGALGETQYF	TGTGCCAGCAGCTGGGGGGGGGCGCTTGGAGAGACCCAGTACTTC
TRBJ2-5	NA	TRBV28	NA	CASSWNRDIETQYF	TGTGCCAGCAGTTGGAACAGGGATATAGAGACCCAGTACTTC
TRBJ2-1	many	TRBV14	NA	CASSPRGAFYNEQFF	TGTGCCAGCAGCCCGAGGGGGGCTTTCTACAATGAGCAGTTCTTC
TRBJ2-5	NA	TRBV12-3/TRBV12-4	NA	CASSFPGQSVETQYF	TGTGCCAGCAGTTTCCCCGGACAATCCGTCGAGACCCAGTACTTC
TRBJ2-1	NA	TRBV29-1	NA	CSVPGLPRLNEQFF	TGCAGCGTTCCGGGATTACCAAGGCTCAATGAGCAGTTCTTC
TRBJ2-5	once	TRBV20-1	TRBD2	CSARTAGGRNEQYF	TGCAGTGCTAGGACAGCGGGAGGTAGGAATGAGCAGTACTTC
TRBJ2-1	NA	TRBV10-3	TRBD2	CASRAGGPYNEQFF	TGTGCCTCGAGGGCGGGAGGGCCCTACAATGAGCAGTTCTTC
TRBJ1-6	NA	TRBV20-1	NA	CSAHDGSYNSPLHF	TGCAGTGCCCACGATGGCTCCTATAATTCACCCCTCCACTTT
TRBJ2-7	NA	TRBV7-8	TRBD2	CASSRGRGRAVYEQYF	TGTGCCAGCAGCCGAGGTCGCGGGAGGGCGGTCTACGAGCAGTACTTC
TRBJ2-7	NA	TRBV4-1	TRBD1	CASSLRGGQGPYEQYF	TGCGCCAGCAGCCTAAGGGGAGGACAGGGACCATACGAGCAGTACTTC
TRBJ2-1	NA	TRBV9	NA	CASSVSRVINEQFF	TGTGCCAGCAGCGTTAGTAGAGTTATCAATGAGCAGTTCTTC
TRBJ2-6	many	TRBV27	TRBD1	CASSLGTGVPGANVLTF	TGTGCCAGCAGTTTGGGGACAGGGGTCCCTGGGGCCAACGTCCTGACTTTC
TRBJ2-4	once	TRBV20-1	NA	CSALKLAEGANIQYF	TGCAGTGCCCTTAAACTAGCGGAGGGGGCAAACATTCAGTACTTC
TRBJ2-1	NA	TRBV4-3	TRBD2	CASSVSLREGLFDEQFF	TGCGCCAGCAGCGTCTCCTTGCGGGAGGGGCTTTTCGATGAGCAGTTCTTC
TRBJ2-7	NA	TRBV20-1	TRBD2	CSMEVAGGTGPYEQYF	TGCAGTATGGAGGTAGCGGGAGGTACAGGCCCCTACGAGCAGTACTTC
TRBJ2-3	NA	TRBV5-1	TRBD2	CASFGGRATDTQYF	TGCGCCAGCTTCGGCGGGAGAGCCACAGATACGCAGTATTTT
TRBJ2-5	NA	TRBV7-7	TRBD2	CASSLGLAGEARQTQYF	TGTGCCAGCAGCCTAGGACTAGCGGGAGAAGCACGACAGACCCAGTACTTC
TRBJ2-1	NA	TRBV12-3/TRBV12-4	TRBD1	CASRTTGKGNEQFF	TGTGCCAGCAGGACGACAGGGAAGGGCAATGAGCAGTTCTTC
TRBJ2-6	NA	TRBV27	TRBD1	CASKGTGGSGANVLTF	TGTGCCAGTAAGGGGACAGGGGGCTCTGGGGCCAACGTCCTGACTTTC